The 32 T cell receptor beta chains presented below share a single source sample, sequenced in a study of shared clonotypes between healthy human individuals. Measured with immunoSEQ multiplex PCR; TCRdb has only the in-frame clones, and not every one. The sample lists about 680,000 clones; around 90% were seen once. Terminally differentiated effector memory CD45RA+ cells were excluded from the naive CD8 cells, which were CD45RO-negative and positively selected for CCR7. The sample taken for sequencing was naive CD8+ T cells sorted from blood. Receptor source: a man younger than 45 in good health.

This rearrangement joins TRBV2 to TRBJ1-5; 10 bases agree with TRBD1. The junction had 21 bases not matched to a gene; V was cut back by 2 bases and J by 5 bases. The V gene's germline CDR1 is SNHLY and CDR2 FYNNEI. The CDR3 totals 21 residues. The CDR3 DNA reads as TGTGCCAGCAGTGAACCCTTAACGACAGGGGGCGAGTTTAACTGGTATCAGCCCCAGCATTTT. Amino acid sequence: CASSEPLTTGGEFNWYQPQHF.

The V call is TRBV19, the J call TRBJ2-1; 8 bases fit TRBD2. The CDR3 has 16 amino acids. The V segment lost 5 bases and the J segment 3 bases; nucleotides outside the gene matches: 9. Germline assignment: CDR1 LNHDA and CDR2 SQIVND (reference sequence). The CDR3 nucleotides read TGTGCCAGTAGTTCCCGAGGCCTAGCGGGCTACAATGAGCAGTTCTTC. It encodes CASSSRGLAGYNEQFF.

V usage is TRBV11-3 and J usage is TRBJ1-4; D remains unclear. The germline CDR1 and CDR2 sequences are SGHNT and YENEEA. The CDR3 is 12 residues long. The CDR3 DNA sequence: TGTGCTATAACAAGGGCGCGAGAAAAACTGTTTTTT. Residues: CAITRAREKLFF. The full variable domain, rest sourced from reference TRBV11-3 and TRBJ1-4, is EAGVVQSPRYKIIEKKQPVAFWCNPISGHNTLYWYLQNLGQGPELLIRYENEEAVDDSQLPKDRFSAERLKGVDSTLKIQPAELGDSAVYLCAITRAREKLFFGSGTQLSVL.

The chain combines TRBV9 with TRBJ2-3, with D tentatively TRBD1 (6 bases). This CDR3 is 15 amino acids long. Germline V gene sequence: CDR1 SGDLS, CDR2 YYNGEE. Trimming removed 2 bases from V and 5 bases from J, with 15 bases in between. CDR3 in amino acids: CASSVWDMWGDTQYF. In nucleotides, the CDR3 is TGTGCCAGCAGCGTCTGGGACATGTGGGGAGATACGCAGTATTTT.

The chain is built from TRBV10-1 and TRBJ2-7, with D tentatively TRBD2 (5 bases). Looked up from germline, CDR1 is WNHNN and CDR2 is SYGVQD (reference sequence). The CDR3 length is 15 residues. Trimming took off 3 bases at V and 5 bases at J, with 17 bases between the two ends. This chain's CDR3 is CASSDLGKSGDEQYF. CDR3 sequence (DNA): TGCGCCAGCAGTGATCTAGGGAAGAGCGGCGACGAGCAGTACTTC.

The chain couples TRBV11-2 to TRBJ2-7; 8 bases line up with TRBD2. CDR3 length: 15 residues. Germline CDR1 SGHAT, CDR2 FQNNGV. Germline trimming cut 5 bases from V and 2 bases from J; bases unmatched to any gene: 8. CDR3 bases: TGTGCCAGCAGCCTAGGGACTAGAAGCGCCTACGAGCAGTACTTC. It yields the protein CASSLGTRSAYEQYF. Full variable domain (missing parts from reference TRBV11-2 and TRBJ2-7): EAGVAQSPRYKIIEKRQSVAFWCNPISGHATLYWYQQILGQGPKLLIQFQNNGVVDDSQLPKDRFSAERLKGVDSTLKIQPAKLEDSAVYLCASSLGTRSAYEQYFGPGTRLTVT.

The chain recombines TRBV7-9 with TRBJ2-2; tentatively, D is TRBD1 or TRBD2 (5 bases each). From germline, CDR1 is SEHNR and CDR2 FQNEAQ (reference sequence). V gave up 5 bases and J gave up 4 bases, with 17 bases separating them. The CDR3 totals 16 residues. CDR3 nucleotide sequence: TGTGCCAGCAGCGGTCGAAAACGGGACCCCACCGGGGAGCTGTTTTTT. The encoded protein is CASSGRKRDPTGELFF.

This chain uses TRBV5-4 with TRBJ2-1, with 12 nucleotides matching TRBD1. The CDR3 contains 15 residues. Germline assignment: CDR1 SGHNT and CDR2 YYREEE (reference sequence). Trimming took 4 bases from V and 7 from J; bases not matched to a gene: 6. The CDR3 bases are TGTGCCAGCAGCGCGGGACAGGGGGCCTTTAATGAGCAGTTCTTC. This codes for CASSAGQGAFNEQFF.

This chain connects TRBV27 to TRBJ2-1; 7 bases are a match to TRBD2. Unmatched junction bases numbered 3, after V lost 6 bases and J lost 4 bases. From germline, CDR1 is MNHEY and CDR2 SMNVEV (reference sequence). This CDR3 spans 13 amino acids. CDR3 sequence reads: CASRGGGYNEQFF. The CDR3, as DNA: TGTGCCAGCAGGGGCGGGGGTTACAATGAGCAGTTCTTC.

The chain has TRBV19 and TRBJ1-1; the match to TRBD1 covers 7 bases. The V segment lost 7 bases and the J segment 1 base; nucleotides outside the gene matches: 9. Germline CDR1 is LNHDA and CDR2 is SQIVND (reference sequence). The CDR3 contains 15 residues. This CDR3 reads CASTLHRTGNTEAFF. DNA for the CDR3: TGTGCCAGTACCCTACACAGGACAGGGAACACTGAAGCTTTCTTT. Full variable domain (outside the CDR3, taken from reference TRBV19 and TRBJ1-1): DGGITQSPKYLFRKEGQNVTLSCEQNLNHDAMYWYRQDPGQGLRLIYYSQIVNDFQKGDIAEGYSVSREKKESFPLTVTSAQKNPTAFYLCASTLHRTGNTEAFFGQGTRLTVV.

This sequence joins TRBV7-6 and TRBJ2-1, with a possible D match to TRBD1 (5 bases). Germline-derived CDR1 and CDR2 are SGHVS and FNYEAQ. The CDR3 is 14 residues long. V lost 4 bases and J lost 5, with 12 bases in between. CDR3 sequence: CASSYSTRDNEQFF. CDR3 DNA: TGTGCCAGCAGCTACTCAACCAGGGACAATGAGCAGTTCTTC.

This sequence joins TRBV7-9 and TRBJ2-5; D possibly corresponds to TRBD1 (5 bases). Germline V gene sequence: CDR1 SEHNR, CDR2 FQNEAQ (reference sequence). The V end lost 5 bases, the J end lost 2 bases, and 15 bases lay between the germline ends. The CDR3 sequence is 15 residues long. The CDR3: CASSPVSAGQETQYF. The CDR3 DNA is TGTGCCAGCAGCCCAGTCTCGGCAGGGCAAGAGACCCAGTACTTC.

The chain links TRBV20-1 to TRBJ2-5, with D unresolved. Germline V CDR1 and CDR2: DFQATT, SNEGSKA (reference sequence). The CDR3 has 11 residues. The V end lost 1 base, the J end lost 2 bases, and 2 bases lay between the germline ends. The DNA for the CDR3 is TGCAGTGCTAGAGTGCAAGAGACCCAGTACTTC. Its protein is CSARVQETQYF.

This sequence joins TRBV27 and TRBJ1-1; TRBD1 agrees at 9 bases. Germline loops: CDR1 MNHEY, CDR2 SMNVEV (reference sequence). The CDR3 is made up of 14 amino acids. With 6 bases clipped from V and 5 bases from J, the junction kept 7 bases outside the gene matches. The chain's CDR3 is CASRLQGADTEAFF. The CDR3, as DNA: TGTGCCAGCAGGCTACAGGGGGCGGATACTGAAGCTTTCTTT.

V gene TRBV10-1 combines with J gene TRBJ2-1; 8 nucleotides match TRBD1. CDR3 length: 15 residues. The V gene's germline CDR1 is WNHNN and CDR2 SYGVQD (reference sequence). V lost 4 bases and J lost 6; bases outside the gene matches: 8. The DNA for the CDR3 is TGCGCCAGCAGTGGTTCGCACGGACAGGGCAATGAGCAGTTCTTC. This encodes CASSGSHGQGNEQFF.

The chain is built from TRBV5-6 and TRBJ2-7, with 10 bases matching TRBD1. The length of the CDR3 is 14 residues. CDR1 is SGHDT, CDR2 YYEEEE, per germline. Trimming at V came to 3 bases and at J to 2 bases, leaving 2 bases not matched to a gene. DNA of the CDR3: TGTGCCAGCAGCTACGGGACAGGGGCCTACGAGCAGTACTTC. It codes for CASSYGTGAYEQYF.

The CDR3 region has the DNA TGCGCCAGCAGCTCAACCTTGGGACTAGCGGGAGCCCCGAGAGGAGATACGCAGTATTTT. This translates into CASSSTLGLAGAPRGDTQYF. The rearrangement uses TRBV5-1 and TRBJ2-3, with 14 bases identical to TRBD2. CDR1 SGHRS and CDR2 YFSETQ come from the germline V gene. This CDR3 has 20 residues. V lost 3 bases and J lost 5; bases outside the gene matches: 17.

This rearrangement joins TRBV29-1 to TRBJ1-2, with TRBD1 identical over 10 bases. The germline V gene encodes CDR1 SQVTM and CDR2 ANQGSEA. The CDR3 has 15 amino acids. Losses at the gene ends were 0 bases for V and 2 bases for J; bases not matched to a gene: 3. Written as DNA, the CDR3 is TGCAGCGTTGAAGAGAGACAGGGGGCCAACTATGGCTACACCTTC. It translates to CSVEERQGANYGYTF.

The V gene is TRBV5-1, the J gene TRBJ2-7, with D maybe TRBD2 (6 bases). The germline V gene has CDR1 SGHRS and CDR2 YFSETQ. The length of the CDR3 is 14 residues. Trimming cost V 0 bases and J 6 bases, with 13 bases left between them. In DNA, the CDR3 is TGCGCCAGCAGCTTGGGGGACTCGGTTACCGAGCAGTACTTC. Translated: CASSLGDSVTEQYF.

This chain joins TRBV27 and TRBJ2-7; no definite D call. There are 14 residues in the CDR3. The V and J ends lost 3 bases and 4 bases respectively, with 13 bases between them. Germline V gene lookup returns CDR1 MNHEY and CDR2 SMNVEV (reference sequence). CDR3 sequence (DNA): TGTGCCAGCAGTTTGGGGATCAGATATTACGAGCAGTACTTC. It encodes CASSLGIRYYEQYF.

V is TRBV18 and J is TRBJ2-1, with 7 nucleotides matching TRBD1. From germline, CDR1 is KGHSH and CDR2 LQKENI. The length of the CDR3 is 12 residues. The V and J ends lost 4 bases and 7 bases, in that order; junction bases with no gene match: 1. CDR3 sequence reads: CASSRRGNEQFF. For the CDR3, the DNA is TGTGCCAGCTCACGCAGGGGGAATGAGCAGTTCTTC.

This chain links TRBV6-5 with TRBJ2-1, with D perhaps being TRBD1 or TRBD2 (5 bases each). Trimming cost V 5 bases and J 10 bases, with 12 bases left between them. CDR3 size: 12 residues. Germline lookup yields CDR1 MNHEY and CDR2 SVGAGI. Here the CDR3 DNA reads TGTGCCAGCAGTCTACCGGGGCAGGAGCAGTTCTTC. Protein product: CASSLPGQEQFF.

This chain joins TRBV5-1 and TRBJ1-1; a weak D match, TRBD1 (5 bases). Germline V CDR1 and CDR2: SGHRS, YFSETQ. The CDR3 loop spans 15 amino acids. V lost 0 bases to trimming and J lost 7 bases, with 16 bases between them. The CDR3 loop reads CASSLASGGALEAFF. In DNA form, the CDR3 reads TGCGCCAGCAGCTTGGCCTCGGGAGGGGCTCTTGAAGCTTTCTTT.

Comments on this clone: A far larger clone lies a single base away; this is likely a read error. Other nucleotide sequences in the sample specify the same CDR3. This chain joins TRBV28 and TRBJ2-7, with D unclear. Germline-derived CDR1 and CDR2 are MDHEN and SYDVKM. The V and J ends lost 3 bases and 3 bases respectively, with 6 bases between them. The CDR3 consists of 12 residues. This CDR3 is CASSFQDYEQYF. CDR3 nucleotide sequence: TGTGCCAGCAGTTTTCAGGACTACGAGCAGTACTTC.

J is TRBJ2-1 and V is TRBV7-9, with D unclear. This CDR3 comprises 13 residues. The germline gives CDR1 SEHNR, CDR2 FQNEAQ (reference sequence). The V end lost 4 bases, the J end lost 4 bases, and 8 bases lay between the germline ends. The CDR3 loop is CASSSPRYNEQFF. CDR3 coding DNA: TGTGCCAGCAGCTCCCCGAGGTACAATGAGCAGTTCTTC.

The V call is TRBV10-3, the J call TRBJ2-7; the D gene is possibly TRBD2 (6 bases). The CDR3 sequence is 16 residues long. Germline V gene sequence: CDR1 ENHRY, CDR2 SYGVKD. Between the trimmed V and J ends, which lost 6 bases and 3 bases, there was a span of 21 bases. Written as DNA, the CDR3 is TGTGCCATCAGCGAAGTCAATGGACTAACTGACTACGAGCAGTACTTC. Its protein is CAISEVNGLTDYEQYF.

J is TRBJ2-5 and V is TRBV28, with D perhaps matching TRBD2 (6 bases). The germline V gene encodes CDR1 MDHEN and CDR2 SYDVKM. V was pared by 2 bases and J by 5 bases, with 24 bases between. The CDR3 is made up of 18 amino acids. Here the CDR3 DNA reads TGTGCCAGCAGTTTACGGACGCAATTGTGGGAACTAGCCGAGACCCAGTACTTC. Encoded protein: CASSLRTQLWELAETQYF.

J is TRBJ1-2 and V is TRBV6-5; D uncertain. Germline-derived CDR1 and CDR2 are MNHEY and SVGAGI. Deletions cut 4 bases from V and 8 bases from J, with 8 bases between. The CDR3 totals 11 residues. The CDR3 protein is CASSSGLGYTF. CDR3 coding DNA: TGTGCCAGCAGTTCCGGCTTGGGCTACACCTTC.

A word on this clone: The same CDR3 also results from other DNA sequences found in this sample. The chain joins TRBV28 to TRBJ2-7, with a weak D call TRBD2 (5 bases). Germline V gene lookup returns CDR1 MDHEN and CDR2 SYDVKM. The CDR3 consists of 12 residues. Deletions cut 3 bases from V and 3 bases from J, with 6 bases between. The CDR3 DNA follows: TGTGCCAGCAGTTTGGCGGGCTACGAGCAGTACTTC. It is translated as CASSLAGYEQYF.

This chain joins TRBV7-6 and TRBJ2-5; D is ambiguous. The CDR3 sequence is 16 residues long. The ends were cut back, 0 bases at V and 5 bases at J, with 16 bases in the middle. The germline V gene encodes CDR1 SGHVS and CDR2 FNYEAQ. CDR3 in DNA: TGTGCCAGCAGCTTAGCGCCCGGTAGCACTCAGGAGACCCAGTACTTC. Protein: CASSLAPGSTQETQYF. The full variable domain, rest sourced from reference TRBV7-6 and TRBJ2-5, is GAGVSQSPRYKVTKRGQDVALRCDPISGHVSLYWYRQALGQGPEFLTYFNYEAQQDKSGLPNDRFSAERPEGSISTLTIQRTEQRDSAMYRCASSLAPGSTQETQYFGPGTRLLVL.

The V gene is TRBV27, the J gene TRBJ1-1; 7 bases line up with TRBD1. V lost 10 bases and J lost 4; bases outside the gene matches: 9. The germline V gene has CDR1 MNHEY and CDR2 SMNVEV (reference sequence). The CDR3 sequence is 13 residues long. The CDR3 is CATKDRVSTEAFF. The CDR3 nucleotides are TGTGCCACCAAAGACAGGGTGAGCACTGAAGCTTTCTTT.

CDR3 DNA: TGTGCCAGCAGCAAAGTGGGACAGGGCCCCTCTGGAAACACCATATATTTT. This gives the protein CASSKVGQGPSGNTIYF. The gene calls are TRBV21-1 and TRBJ1-3; the table gives TRBD1 as D, unverified against the DNA. TRBV21-1 is given as a pseudogene. This CDR3 spans 17 amino acids.